This T cell receptor (beta chain) was sequenced in a study of T cells in Graves' hyperthyroidism and ophthalmopathy. About the study: The blood sample was taken at first diagnosis, before treatment began. Whole-study results and caveats: Most thyroid clonotypes expanded above 0.001 were also detected in blood.

Lactation, pregnancy, other autoimmune disease or uncontrolled infection excluded patients. There were TCR beta CDR3 regions amplified from RNA transcripts. The TCR CDR3 was amplified in a first-round RT-PCR using the HTBI primer set. TCRdb ran MiXCR on the multiplex PCR reads and lists one entry per CDR3 protein. The sample consists of 400,000 or so distinct CDR3 sequences, 13% to 15% of them appearing once. On this clonotype: Its antigen remains unknown.

Sequencing was performed on blood. This receptor was taken from a woman aged 55-70 years with Graves' ophthalmopathy.

The CDR3 DNA follows: TGTGCCAGCAGCCTCCCGGACTTCCAAGAGACCCAGTACTTC. This gives the protein CASSLPDFQETQYF. This chain joins TRBV12-3 or TRBV12-4 and TRBJ2-5, with D perhaps matching TRBD2 (5 bases). Trimming left V 6 bases short and J 1 base short, with 12 bases between. The CDR3 has 14 amino acids.